The 18 T cell receptor beta chains reported below all come from one sample, sequenced in a study of control samples from healthy donors and cancer patients. Using immunoSEQ multiplex PCR, the repertoire was profiled, and TCRdb retains in-frame clones only, with some absent. The data hold approximately 90,000 clones, with 85% observed a single time. Sequenced sample: blood. These receptor sequences come from a young man in good health.

The chain has TRBV7-6 and TRBJ2-3; 8 nucleotides match TRBD2. V lost 1 base to trimming and J lost 5 bases; unmatched junction nucleotides: 8. This CDR3 is 16 amino acids long. The germline V gene encodes CDR1 SGHVS and CDR2 FNYEAQ. CDR3: CASSLGVAGMGDTQYF. The CDR3 DNA reads TGTGCCAGCAGCTTAGGAGTAGCGGGGATGGGAGATACGCAGTATTTT.

The chain joins TRBV2 to TRBJ2-3, with TRBD1 identical over 7 bases. CDR1 SNHLY and CDR2 FYNNEI come from the germline V gene. V shed 5 bases and J 1 base; nucleotides not matched to a gene: 6. The CDR3 totals 15 residues. The CDR3 DNA sequence: TGTGCCAGCAGTATGCAGGGGGTTGGCACAGATACGCAGTATTTT. Translating gives CASSMQGVGTDTQYF.

V is TRBV19 and J is TRBJ1-3; TRBD1 agrees at 8 bases. From germline, CDR1 is LNHDA and CDR2 SQIVND (reference sequence). The V segment lost 5 bases and the J segment 0 bases; nucleotides outside the gene matches: 6. The length of the CDR3 is 16 residues. CDR3: CASSSGQAFSGNTIYF. The CDR3 DNA reads as TGTGCCAGTAGTTCGGGACAGGCCTTCTCTGGAAACACCATATATTTT.

V and J are TRBV5-1 and TRBJ1-6; D may be TRBD1 (5 bases). Germline CDR1 is SGHRS and CDR2 is YFSETQ. V shed 2 bases and J shed 7 bases, with 10 bases lying between them. This CDR3 spans 14 amino acids. The CDR3 bases are TGCGCCAGCAGCTTCCGGGGCCAGAATTCACCCCTCCACTTT. As protein: CASSFRGQNSPLHF.

This chain joins TRBV6-6 and TRBJ2-7; TRBD1 matches 9 bases. This CDR3 has 14 amino acids. V shed 8 bases and J 5 bases; nucleotides not matched to a gene: 10. Germline V CDR1 and CDR2: MNHNY, SVGAGI (reference sequence). The DNA for the CDR3 is TGTGCCAGCCGAACTGGGACAGGGTCGGACGAGCAGTACTTC. Translated, it gives CASRTGTGSDEQYF.

The V gene is TRBV28, the J gene TRBJ1-2; 7 nucleotides line up with TRBD1. The J segment lost 4 bases and the V segment lost 8 bases, leaving 4 bases of the junction unmatched. Looked up from germline, CDR1 is MDHEN and CDR2 is SYDVKM. CDR3 size: 12 residues. This chain's CDR3 is CASVQGVYGYTF. The CDR3 nucleotides read TGTGCCAGCGTTCAGGGGGTCTATGGCTACACCTTC.

This clone was seen a handful of times. The chain uses TRBV5-5 and TRBJ2-1; TRBD2 is a possible D gene (6 bases). Trimming cost V 2 bases and J 2 bases, with 11 bases left between them. The CDR3 length is 15 residues. Germline V lookup: CDR1 SGHKS, CDR2 YYEKEE (reference sequence). DNA for the CDR3: TGTGCCAGCAGCTTCTTTAGCGGTACCTACAATGAGCAGTTCTTC. It encodes CASSFFSGTYNEQFF.

The chain carries TRBV23-1 and TRBJ1-1, with 7 positions matching TRBD1. Being an ORF, TRBV23-1 has a function that is uncertain. The CDR3 consists of 15 residues. V shed 2 bases and J 1 base; nucleotides not matched to a gene: 4. CDR3 sequence: CASSQPDRPNTEAFF. In DNA, the CDR3 is TGCGCCAGCAGTCAACCGGACAGGCCGAACACTGAAGCTTTCTTT.

This clone was detected a few times. The gene calls are TRBV18 and TRBJ1-1; 7 bases are shared with TRBD1. The CDR3 consists of 15 residues. The germline CDR1 and CDR2 sequences are KGHSH and LQKENI. Unmatched junction bases numbered 10, after V lost 4 bases and J lost 5 bases. The CDR3 protein is CASSLRQGSWTEAFF. The CDR3 region has the DNA TGTGCCAGCTCACTTAGACAGGGATCGTGGACTGAAGCTTTCTTT.

V usage is TRBV30 and J usage is TRBJ2-3; 8 nucleotides line up with TRBD2. CDR3 length: 14 amino acids. Germline V gene lookup returns CDR1 GTSNPN and CDR2 SVGIG (reference sequence). With V trimmed by 3 bases and J by 5 bases, 7 bases remained unmatched. The CDR3 reads CAWRHGGAGDTQYF. In nucleotides, the CDR3 is TGTGCCTGGAGACACGGGGGGGCTGGAGATACGCAGTATTTT.

J is TRBJ2-3 and V is TRBV7-8; 7 bases are shared with TRBD2. This CDR3 is built from 15 residues. V trimming: 4 bases; J trimming: 6 bases; junction bases outside the gene matches: 10. Germline CDR1 and CDR2: SGHVS and FQNEAQ. Here the CDR3 reads CASSSSGAPPDTQYF. The CDR3 DNA is TGTGCCAGCAGCTCTAGCGGCGCCCCCCCGGATACGCAGTATTTT.

The chain is built from TRBV6-6 and TRBJ1-6, with a tentative D call TRBD1 (5 bases). The CDR3 sequence is 17 residues long. Trimming shortened V by 5 bases and J by 5 bases, and 19 bases separated the two germline ends. Germline-derived CDR1 and CDR2 are MNHNY and SVGAGI (reference sequence). The CDR3 sequence is CASSPQPGLRDNSPLHF. Written as DNA, the CDR3 is TGTGCCAGCAGTCCTCAACCGGGCCTCAGGGATAATTCACCCCTCCACTTT.

Concerning this clone: At one boundary the junction diverges from the germline segment, which might be a read error. V usage is TRBV30 and J usage is TRBJ1-4; 7 nucleotides agree with TRBD1. The length of the CDR3 is 17 residues. Looked up from germline, CDR1 is GTSNPN and CDR2 is SVGIG (reference sequence). CDR3 sequence: CAWSPGTVLSWGENLFF. CDR3 DNA sequence: TGTGCCTGGAGCCCCGGGACAGTCCTTTCCTGGGGTGAAAACCTGTTTTTT.

The chain's CDR3 is CASSRYQGNYGYTF. The CDR3 DNA sequence: TGCGCCAGCAGCCGGTATCAGGGGAACTATGGCTACACCTTC. The chain recombines TRBV5-1 with TRBJ1-2, with D maybe TRBD1 (6 bases). V was pared by 4 bases and J by 2 bases, with 12 bases between. The CDR3 is 14 amino acids. CDR1 and CDR2 from the germline V gene are SGHRS and YFSETQ. Variable domain in full (rest from reference TRBV5-1 and TRBJ1-2): KAGVTQTPRYLIKTRGQQVTLSCSPISGHRSVSWYQQTPGQGLQFLFEYFSETQRNKGNFPGRFSGRQFSNSRSEMNVSTLELGDSALYLCASSRYQGNYGYTFGSGTRLTVV.

This rearrangement joins TRBV11-2 to TRBJ1-1; TRBD1 is a possible D gene (5 bases). The CDR3 has 15 amino acids. Germline values: CDR1 SGHAT, CDR2 FQNNGV. Trimming took 4 bases from V and 4 from J, leaving 16 bases between them. The CDR3 region has the DNA TGTGCCAGCAGCTCACCTGATAGGGGTGGCACTGAAGCTTTCTTT. It codes for CASSSPDRGGTEAFF. The entire variable domain, with the rest obtained from reference TRBV11-2 and TRBJ1-1, is as follows: EAGVAQSPRYKIIEKRQSVAFWCNPISGHATLYWYQQILGQGPKLLIQFQNNGVVDDSQLPKDRFSAERLKGVDSTLKIQPAKLEDSAVYLCASSSPDRGGTEAFFGQGTRLTVV.

On this clone itself: The junction does not match germline at one end; this may be a read error. The chain recombines TRBV30 with TRBJ2-7; perhaps TRBD2 as D (6 bases). CDR3 size: 11 residues. Germline V gives CDR1 GTSNPN, CDR2 SVGIG (reference sequence). The CDR3 sequence is CGPGLPYEQYF. The DNA for the CDR3 is TGCGGACCGGGACTTCCCTACGAGCAGTACTTC.

The V and J genes are TRBV30 and TRBJ1-5; D is uncertain. V was clipped by 2 bases and J by 7 bases, with 12 bases between them. Germline V gene lookup returns CDR1 GTSNPN and CDR2 SVGIG (reference sequence). The CDR3 sequence is 13 residues long. CDR3: CAWSYREGQPQHF. CDR3 coding DNA: TGTGCCTGGAGTTATAGGGAAGGGCAGCCCCAGCATTTT.

In this sample, this clone turned up once. The rearrangement links TRBV23-1 to TRBJ1-3; D unclear. TRBV23-1 is identified as an open reading frame with a role that is uncertain. CDR3 length equals 15 residues. V lost 0 bases and J lost 4, with 10 bases in between. CDR3 sequence: CASSQSGPAGNTIYF. The CDR3 coding sequence is TGCGCCAGCAGTCAATCCGGCCCTGCGGGAAACACCATATATTTT.